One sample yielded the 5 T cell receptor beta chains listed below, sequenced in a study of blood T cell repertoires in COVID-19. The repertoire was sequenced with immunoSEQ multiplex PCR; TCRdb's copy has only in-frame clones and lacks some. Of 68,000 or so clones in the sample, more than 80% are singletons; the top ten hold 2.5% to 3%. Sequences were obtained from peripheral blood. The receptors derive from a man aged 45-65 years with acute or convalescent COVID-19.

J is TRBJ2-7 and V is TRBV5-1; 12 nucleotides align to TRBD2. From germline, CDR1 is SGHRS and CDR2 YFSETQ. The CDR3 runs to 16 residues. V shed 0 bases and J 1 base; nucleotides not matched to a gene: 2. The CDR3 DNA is TGCGCCAGCAGCTTGGAGCTAGCGGGAGGGTCCTACGAGCAGTACTTC. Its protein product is CASSLELAGGSYEQYF.

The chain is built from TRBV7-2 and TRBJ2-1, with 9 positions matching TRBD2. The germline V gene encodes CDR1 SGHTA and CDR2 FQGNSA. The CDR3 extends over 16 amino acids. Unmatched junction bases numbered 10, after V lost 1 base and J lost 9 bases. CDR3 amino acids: CASSLVAAGGPSEQFF. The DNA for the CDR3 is TGTGCCAGCAGCTTAGTCGCGGCGGGAGGGCCTAGTGAGCAGTTCTTC.

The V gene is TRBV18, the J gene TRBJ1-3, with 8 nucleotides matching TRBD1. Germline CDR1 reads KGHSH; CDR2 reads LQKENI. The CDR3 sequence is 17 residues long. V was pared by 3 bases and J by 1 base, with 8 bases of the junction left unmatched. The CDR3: CASSPRRTGSSGNTIYF. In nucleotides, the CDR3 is TGTGCCAGCTCACCGAGGCGGACAGGGTCTTCTGGAAACACCATATATTTT.

The CDR3: CASSLTGGDTQYF. CDR3 nucleotides: TGTGCCAGCAGCCTGACAGGGGGCGATACGCAGTATTTT. The rearrangement uses TRBV7-2 and TRBJ2-3; 10 bases match TRBD1. The V and J ends lost 5 bases and 6 bases, in that order; junction bases with no gene match: 2. The length of the CDR3 is 13 residues. Per germline, CDR1 SGHTA and CDR2 FQGNSA. Full variable domain (rest looked up from reference TRBV7-2 and TRBJ2-3): GAGVSQSPSNKVTEKGKDVELRCDPISGHTALYWYRQSLGQGLEFLIYFQGNSAPDKSGLPSDRFSAERTGGSVSTLTIQRTQQEDSAVYLCASSLTGGDTQYFGPGTRLTVL.

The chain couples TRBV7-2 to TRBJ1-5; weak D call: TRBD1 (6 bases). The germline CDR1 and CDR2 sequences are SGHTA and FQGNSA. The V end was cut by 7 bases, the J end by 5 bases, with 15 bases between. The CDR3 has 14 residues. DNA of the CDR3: TGTGCCAGCACCAAGGGGACAATGGATCAGCCCCAGCATTTT. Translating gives CASTKGTMDQPQHF. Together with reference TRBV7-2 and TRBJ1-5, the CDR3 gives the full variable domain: GAGVSQSPSNKVTEKGKDVELRCDPISGHTALYWYRQSLGQGLEFLIYFQGNSAPDKSGLPSDRFSAERTGGSVSTLTIQRTQQEDSAVYLCASTKGTMDQPQHFGDGTRLSIL.